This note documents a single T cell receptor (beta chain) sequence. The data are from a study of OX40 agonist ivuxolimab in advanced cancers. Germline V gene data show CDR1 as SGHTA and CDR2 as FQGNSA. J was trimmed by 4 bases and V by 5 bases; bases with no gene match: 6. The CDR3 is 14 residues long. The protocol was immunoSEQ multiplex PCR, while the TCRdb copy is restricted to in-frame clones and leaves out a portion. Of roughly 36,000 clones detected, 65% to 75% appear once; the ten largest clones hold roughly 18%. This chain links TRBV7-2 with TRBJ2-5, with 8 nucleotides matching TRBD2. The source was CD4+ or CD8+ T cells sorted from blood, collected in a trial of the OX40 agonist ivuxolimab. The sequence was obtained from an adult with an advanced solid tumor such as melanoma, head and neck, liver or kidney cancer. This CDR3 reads CASSAGGAGETQYF. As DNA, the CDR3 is TGTGCCAGCAGCGCCGGGGGGGCGGGAGAGACCCAGTACTTC.